This T cell receptor beta chain was sequenced during a study of OX40 agonist ivuxolimab in advanced cancers. About the research overall: Recorded diagnoses for dose-escalation patients were hepatocellular carcinoma, melanoma, renal cell or head and neck cancer.

J lost 5 bases, V lost 3 bases, and 2 bases had no gene match. This CDR3 contains 15 residues. Germline loops: CDR1 SGHRS, CDR2 YFSETQ. The study, taken as a whole, reports: Part of the nonresponder group also had normalized T-cell clonal expansion that was low.

The table came from immunoSEQ multiplex PCR; TCRdb's copy has only in-frame clones and leaves some out. The data show about 64,000 clones, 80% to 85% seen once. On this clone itself: What it binds is not known. Other DNA sequences in this sample translate to the same CDR3.

The sample in question was CD4+ or CD8+ T cells sorted from blood, obtained in a trial of the OX40 agonist ivuxolimab. The chain uses TRBV5-1 and TRBJ2-5; TRBD2 aligns across 15 bases. The sequence came from an adult with an advanced solid tumor such as melanoma, head and neck, liver or kidney cancer. For the CDR3, the DNA is TGCGCCAGCAGCTCGGGACTAGCGGGAGGTGAGACCCAGTACTTC. It codes for CASSSGLAGGETQYF.